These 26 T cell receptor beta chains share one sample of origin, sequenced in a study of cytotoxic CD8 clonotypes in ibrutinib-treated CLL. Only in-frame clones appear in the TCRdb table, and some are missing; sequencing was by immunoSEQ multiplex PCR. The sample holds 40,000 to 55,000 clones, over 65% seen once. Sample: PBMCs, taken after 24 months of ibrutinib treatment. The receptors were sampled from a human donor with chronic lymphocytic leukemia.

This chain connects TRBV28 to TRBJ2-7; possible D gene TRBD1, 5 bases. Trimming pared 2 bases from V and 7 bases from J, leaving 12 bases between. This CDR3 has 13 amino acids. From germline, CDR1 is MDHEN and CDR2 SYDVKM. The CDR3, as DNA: TGTGCCAGCAGTTTAGGCACCCAGGGTGAGCAGTACTTC. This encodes CASSLGTQGEQYF.

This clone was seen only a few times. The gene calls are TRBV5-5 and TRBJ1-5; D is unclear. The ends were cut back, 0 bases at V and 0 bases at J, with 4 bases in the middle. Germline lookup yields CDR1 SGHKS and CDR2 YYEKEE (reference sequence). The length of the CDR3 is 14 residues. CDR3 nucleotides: TGTGCCAGCAGCTTGGAGGTTAGCAATCAGCCCCAGCATTTT. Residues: CASSLEVSNQPQHF.

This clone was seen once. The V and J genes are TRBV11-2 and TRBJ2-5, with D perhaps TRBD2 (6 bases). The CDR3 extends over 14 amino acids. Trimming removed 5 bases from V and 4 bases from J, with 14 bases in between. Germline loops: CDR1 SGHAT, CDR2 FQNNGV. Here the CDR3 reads CASSEGLRSETQYF. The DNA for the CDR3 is TGTGCCAGCAGCGAGGGACTTAGGTCAGAGACCCAGTACTTC.

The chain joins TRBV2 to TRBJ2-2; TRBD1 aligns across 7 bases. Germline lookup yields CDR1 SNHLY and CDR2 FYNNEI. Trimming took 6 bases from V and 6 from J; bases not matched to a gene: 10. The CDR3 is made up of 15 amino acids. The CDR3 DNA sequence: TGTGCCAGCAGCAGACAGGGAGTCATGGCCGGGGAGCTGTTTTTT. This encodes CASSRQGVMAGELFF.

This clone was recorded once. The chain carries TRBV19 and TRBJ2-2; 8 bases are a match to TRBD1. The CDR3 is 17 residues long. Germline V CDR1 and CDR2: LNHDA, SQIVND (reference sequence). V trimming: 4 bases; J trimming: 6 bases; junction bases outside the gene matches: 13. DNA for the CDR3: TGTGCCAGTAGTACTCCGGACAGGGCGATATCTTCCGGGGAGCTGTTTTTT. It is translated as CASSTPDRAISSGELFF.

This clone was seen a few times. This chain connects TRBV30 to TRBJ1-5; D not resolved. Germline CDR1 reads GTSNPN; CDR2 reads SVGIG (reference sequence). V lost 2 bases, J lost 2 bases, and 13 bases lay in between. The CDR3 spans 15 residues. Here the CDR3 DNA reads TGTGCCTGGAGTACGGAGTTCGCGGGCAATCAGCCCCAGCATTTT. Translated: CAWSTEFAGNQPQHF.

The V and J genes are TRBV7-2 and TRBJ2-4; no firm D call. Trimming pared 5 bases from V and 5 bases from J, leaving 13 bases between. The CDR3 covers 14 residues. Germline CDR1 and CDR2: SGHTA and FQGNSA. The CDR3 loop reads CASSQIPVQNIQYF. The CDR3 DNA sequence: TGTGCCAGCAGCCAAATACCCGTACAAAACATTCAGTACTTC.

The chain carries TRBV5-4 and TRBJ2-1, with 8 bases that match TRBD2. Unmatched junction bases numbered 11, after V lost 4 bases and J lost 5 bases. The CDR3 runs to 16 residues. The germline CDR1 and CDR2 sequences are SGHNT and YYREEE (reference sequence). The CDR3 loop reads CASSHRAGGGDNEQFF. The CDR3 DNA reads TGTGCCAGCAGCCACCGGGCGGGAGGAGGAGACAATGAGCAGTTCTTC.

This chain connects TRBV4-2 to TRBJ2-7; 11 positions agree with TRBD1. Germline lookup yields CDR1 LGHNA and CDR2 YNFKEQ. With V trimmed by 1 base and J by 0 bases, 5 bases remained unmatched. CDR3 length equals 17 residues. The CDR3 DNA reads TGTGCCAGCAGCCAAGGTGCGGGGACAGGGGGCTCCTACGAGCAGTACTTC. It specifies CASSQGAGTGGSYEQYF.

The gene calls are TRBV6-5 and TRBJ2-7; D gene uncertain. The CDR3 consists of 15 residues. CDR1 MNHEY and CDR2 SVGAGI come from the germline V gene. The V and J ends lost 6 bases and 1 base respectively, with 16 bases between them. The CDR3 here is CASSSPSPGSYEQYF. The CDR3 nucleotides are TGTGCCAGCAGCTCCCCCTCCCCAGGTTCCTACGAGCAGTACTTC.

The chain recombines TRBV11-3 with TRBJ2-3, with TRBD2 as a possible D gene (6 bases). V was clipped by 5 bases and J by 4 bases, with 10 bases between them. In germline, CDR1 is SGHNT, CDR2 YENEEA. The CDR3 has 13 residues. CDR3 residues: CASSLTGADTQYF. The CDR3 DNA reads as TGTGCCAGCAGCCTTACGGGAGCAGATACGCAGTATTTT.

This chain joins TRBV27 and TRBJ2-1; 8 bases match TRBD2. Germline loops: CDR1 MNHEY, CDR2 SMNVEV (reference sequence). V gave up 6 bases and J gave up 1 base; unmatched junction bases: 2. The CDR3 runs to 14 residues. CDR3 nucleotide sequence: TGTGCCAGCAGACGGGGGGGGTCCTACAATGAGCAGTTCTTC. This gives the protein CASRRGGSYNEQFF.

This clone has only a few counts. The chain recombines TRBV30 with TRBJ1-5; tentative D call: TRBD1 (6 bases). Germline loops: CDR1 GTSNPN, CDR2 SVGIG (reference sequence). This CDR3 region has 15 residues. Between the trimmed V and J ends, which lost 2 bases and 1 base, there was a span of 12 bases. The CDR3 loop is CAWSPQGGSNQPQHF. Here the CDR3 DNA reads TGTGCCTGGAGTCCACAGGGTGGGAGCAATCAGCCCCAGCATTTT.

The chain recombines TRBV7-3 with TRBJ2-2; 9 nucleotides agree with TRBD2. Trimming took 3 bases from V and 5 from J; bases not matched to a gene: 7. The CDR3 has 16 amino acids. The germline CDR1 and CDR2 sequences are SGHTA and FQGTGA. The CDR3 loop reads CASSLLTAGGTGELFF. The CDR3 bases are TGTGCCAGCAGCTTGCTCACAGCGGGAGGAACCGGGGAGCTGTTTTTT.

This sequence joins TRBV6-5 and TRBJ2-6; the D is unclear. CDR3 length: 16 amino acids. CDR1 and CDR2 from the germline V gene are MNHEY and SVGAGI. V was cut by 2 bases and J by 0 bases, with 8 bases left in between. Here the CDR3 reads CASSYEVSSGANVLTF. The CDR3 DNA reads TGTGCCAGCAGTTACGAGGTTTCCTCTGGGGCCAACGTCCTGACTTTC.

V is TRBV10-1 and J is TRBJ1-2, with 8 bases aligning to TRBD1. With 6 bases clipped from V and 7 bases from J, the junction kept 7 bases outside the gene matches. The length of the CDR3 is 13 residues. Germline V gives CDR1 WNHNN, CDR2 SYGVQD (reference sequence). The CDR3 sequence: CASRSGGAAGYTF. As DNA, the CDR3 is TGCGCCAGCAGATCAGGGGGCGCAGCTGGCTACACCTTC.

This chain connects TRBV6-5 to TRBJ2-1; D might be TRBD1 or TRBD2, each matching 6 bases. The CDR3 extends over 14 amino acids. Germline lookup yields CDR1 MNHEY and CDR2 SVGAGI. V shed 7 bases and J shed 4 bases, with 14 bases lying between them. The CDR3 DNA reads TGTGCCAGCACCTCCCGGGGGACATACAATGAGCAGTTCTTC. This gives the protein CASTSRGTYNEQFF.

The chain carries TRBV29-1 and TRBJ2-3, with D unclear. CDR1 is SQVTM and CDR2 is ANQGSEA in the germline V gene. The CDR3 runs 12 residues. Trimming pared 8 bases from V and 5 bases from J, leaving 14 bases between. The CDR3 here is CSCSRPEDTQYF. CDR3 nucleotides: TGCAGCTGTTCCCGACCTGAAGATACGCAGTATTTT.

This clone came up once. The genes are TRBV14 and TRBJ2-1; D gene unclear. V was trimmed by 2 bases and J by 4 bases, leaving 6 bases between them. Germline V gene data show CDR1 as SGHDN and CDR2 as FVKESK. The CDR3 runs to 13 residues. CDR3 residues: CASSQFRYNEQFF. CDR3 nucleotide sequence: TGTGCCAGCAGCCAATTCCGATACAATGAGCAGTTCTTC.

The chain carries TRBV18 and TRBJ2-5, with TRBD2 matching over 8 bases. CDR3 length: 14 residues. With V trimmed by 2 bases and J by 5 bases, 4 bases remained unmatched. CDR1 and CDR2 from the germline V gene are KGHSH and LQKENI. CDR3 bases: TGTGCCAGCTCACCATCGGGGGGGACCGAGACCCAGTACTTC. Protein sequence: CASSPSGGTETQYF.

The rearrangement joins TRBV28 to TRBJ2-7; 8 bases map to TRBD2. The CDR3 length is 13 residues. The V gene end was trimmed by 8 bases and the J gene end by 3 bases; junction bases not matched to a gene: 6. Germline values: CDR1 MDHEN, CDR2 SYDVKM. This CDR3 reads CASGTSSVYEQYF. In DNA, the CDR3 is TGTGCCAGCGGGACTAGTAGTGTCTACGAGCAGTACTTC.

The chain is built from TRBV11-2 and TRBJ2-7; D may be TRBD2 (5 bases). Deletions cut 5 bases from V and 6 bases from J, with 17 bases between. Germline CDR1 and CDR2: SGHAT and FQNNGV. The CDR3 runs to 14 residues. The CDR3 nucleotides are TGTGCCAGCAGCCGAGGAGGAACTAGAGGCGAGCAGTACTTC. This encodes CASSRGGTRGEQYF.

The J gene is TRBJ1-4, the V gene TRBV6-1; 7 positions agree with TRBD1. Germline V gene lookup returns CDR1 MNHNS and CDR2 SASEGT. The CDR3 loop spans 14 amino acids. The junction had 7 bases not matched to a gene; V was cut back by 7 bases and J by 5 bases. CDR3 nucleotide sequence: TGTGCCAGCAATACGGGACAGTCAAATGAAAAACTGTTTTTT. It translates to CASNTGQSNEKLFF.

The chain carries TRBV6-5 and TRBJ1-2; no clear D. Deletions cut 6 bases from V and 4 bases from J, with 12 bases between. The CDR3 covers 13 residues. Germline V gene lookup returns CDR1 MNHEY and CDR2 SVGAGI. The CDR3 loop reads CASSPWGVYGYTF. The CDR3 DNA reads TGTGCCAGCAGCCCCTGGGGTGTCTATGGCTACACCTTC.

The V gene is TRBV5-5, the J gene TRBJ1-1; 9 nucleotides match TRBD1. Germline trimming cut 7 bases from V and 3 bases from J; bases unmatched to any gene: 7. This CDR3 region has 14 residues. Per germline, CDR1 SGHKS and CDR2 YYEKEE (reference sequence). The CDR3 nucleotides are TGTGCCAGCTGGGGGACAGGGACGTACACTGAAGCTTTCTTT. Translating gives CASWGTGTYTEAFF.

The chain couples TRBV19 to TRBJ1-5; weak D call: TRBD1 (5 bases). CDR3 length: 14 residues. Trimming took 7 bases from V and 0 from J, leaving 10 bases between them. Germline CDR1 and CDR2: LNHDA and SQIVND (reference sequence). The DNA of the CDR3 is TGTGCCAGTAATACGGGGCTTAGCAATCAGCCCCAGCATTTT. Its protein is CASNTGLSNQPQHF.